This T cell receptor (beta chain) was documented in a study of Ad26.COV2.S vaccination and SARS-CoV-2 variants. Study-level background: Administration of Ad26.COV2.S was intramuscular, either once or twice 56 days apart.

A remark on this clone: Its target is not known. At the DNA level, this CDR3 is encoded by other sequences in the same sample as well.

Study-wide results and caveats: Reported findings describe substantial breadth in spike-specific CD8+ and CD4+ T cell responses following vaccination. Using TCR breadth and depth analyses may have led to underestimated total T cell responses.

The germline gives CDR1 SGDLS, CDR2 YYNGEE. The CDR3 spans 14 residues. V lost 0 bases, J lost 4 bases, and 10 bases lay in between. Treatment defined: around 19 received Ad26.COV2.S at low or high dose, single or two shots; five or six received placebo; per-sample allocation not given. Samples were taken on day 63 after the first vaccine or placebo injection. The table came from immunoSEQ multiplex PCR; TCRdb's copy has only in-frame clones and leaves some out. The data show 410,000 or so clones, about 92% seen once. The origin of this receptor is a person between 18 and 59 years old who received the Ad26.COV2.S COVID-19 vaccine or a placebo. Material: peripheral blood, obtained in a trial of Ad26.COV2.S vaccine versus placebo. The chain carries TRBV9 and TRBJ1-2, with a weak D call TRBD1 (6 bases). The CDR3 region is CASSVDGGAYGYTF. Written as DNA, the CDR3 is TGTGCCAGCAGCGTAGATGGGGGCGCCTATGGCTACACCTTC.